These T cell receptor beta chains were read from a single sample in a study of control samples from healthy donors and cancer patients. The table came from immunoSEQ multiplex PCR; TCRdb's copy has only in-frame clones and leaves some out. The table records fewer than 100,000 clones, 82% of them present only once. The source material was blood. Source of these receptors: a woman aged 55-70 years in good health. Each CDR3 is given without its conserved first and last residue. The order of the fields is V gene, J gene, CDR3 protein.

TRBV29-1,TRBJ2-4,SVHPDGFNQY
TRBV28,TRBJ2-7,ASSLGIQDSYEQY
TRBV11-2,TRBJ1-2,ASSPNRDRVMRYT
TRBV2,TRBJ1-4,ASSLNSGGGEKLF
TRBV7-2,TRBJ2-5,ASSRGGLETQY
TRBV9,TRBJ2-1,ASSVDGGGAIEQF
TRBV3-1/TRBV3-2,TRBJ2-5,ASSPPYRGGAKETQY
TRBV6-6,TRBJ2-7,ASSTSGGDYEQY
TRBV10-3,TRBJ1-1,AIRTAVGDTEAF
TRBV15,TRBJ1-2,ATRPVGPNYGYT
TRBV29-1,TRBJ1-1,SAMTQKDTEAF
TRBV28,TRBJ2-7,ASSLNYEQY
TRBV21-1,TRBJ1-5,ASNKTGMNNQPQH
TRBV28,TRBJ1-1,ASIGYTEAF
TRBV18,TRBJ2-1,ASSPPGQGRAGEVF
TRBV6-5,TRBJ2-1,ASSYEAGSYNEQF
TRBV5-1,TRBJ2-3,ASSLVWADTQY
TRBV3-1/TRBV3-2,TRBJ2-7,ASSLGRDHEQY
TRBV5-1,TRBJ1-1,ASSFEGSGTEAF
TRBV27,TRBJ1-1,ASSSGGRATEAF
TRBV19,TRBJ2-1,ASRPRGSSYNEQF
TRBV7-8,TRBJ1-6,ASSTSGLSYNSPLH
TRBV3-1/TRBV3-2,TRBJ2-5,ASSQRQGDRSETQY
TRBV10-3,TRBJ1-1,AISDPLNTEAF
TRBV19,TRBJ2-3,ASSPFDRDTDTQY
TRBV5-4,TRBJ2-7,ASSLAGVPYEQY
TRBV9,TRBJ1-1,ASSPQGARTEAF
TRBV27,TRBJ1-6,ASSFLSGTNSPLH
TRBV29-1,TRBJ2-1,SVEVRLNNEQF
TRBV27,TRBJ1-5,ASSLTGGQPQH
TRBV27,TRBJ1-2,ASSLAGTFGYT
TRBV29-1,TRBJ2-7,SAQGEGYEQY
TRBV7-2,TRBJ1-2,ASADSRRGYT
TRBV5-6,TRBJ2-4,ASTVLRDTNIQY
TRBV7-9,TRBJ1-1,ASSLGRGRSEAF
TRBV27,TRBJ2-1,ASSSLSSYNEQF
TRBV6-5,TRBJ1-2,ASRTRVEGYT
TRBV7-9,TRBJ2-2,ASSETVTGELF
TRBV28,TRBJ1-2,ASSSYLSLNSYT
TRBV10-1,TRBJ1-3,ASRGQENSGNTIY
TRBV5-1,TRBJ2-2,ASSLFSGFDTGELF
TRBV27,TRBJ1-2,ASSRGDGYT